This T cell receptor beta chain was observed in a study of T-cell reconstitution after alpha-beta-depleted transplantation in children. Study observations and caveats: Some patients owed their high day-60 TCRbeta diversity to surviving recipient T cells and thymic progenitors. Expanded clones from the graft, numbering several hundred, reportedly supplied alpha-beta T cells about two months after transplant. Among T cells one year after transplant, newly produced cells accounted for most counts and diversity.

V was trimmed by 2 bases and J by 1 base, leaving 0 bases between them. The CDR3 is 12 residues long. Germline V lookup: CDR1 SEHNR, CDR2 FQNEAQ (reference sequence). There are many counts of this clonotype. Its antigen remains unknown. A TCRbeta library incorporating unique molecular identifiers was prepared. TCRdb re-called the PCR reads through MiXCR, storing one row per CDR3 protein. This sample has hundreds of thousands of distinct CDR3 sequences, with roughly a tenth found just once. The TCR originated in a child in the first two years of life with acute myeloid leukemia, due to receive a stem cell transplant. Sequencing was performed on PBMCs, taken before TCRalphabeta/CD19-depleted stem cell transplant. V is TRBV7-9 and J is TRBJ1-5, with unresolved D. Here the CDR3 reads CASSLSNQPQHF. CDR3 nucleotide sequence: TGTGCCAGCAGCTTAAGCAATCAGCCCCAGCATTTT.